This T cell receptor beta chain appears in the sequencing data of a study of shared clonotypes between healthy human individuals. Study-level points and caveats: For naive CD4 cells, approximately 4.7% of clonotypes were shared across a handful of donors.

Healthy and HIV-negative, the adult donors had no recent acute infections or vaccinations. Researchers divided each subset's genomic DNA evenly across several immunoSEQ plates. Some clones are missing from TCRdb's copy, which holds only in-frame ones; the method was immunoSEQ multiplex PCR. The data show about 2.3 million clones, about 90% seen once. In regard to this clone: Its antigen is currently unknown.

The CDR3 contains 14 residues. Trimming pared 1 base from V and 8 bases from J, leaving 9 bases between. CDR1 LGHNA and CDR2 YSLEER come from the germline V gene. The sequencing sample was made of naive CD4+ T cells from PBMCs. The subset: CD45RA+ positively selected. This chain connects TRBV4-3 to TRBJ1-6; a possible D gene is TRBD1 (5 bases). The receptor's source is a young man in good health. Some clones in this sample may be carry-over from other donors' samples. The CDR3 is CASSQARGDSPLHF. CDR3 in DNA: TGCGCCAGCAGCCAAGCTAGAGGGGATTCACCCCTCCACTTT.